The rows below give T cell receptor beta chains drawn from one sample of a study of T cell repertoires in cytomegalovirus infection. MiXCR, applied by TCRdb to the reads, yields one record per CDR3 protein. The table includes more than 85,000 distinct CDR3 sequences, more than 20% detected once. What was sequenced was CD8+ T cells from PBMCs. Every receptor here comes from a human donor in good health (CMV status not recorded). Some clones in this sample may be carry-over from other donors' samples. The CDR3 runs from the conserved cysteine through the conserved F or W. The D gene is left open where the match is weak. Size tells how often a clone was seen (once, few, many) or the class of an expanded clone, and some rows leave it out.

clone size	V gene	J gene	D gene	CDR3 DNA	CDR3 protein
few	TRBV7-9	TRBJ2-1	TRBD1	TGTGCCAGCAGCTACGCCGGGACAGGGTACAATGAGCAGTTCTTC	CASSYAGTGYNEQFF
few	TRBV7-6	TRBJ1-6	.	TGTGCCAGCAGCGGAGAGGGGTATAATTCACCCCTCCACTTT	CASSGEGYNSPLHF
.	TRBV30	TRBJ2-6	.	TGTGCCTGGAGGCCCCCGTGGGCAGGGAGGTCTGGGGCCAACGTCCTGACTTTC	CAWRPPWAGRSGANVLTF
.	TRBV2	TRBJ2-5	.	TGTGCCAGCAGTGAGACCCGGGGTTCGTACCAAGAGACCCAGTACTTC	CASSETRGSYQETQYF
many	TRBV7-2	TRBJ1-1	.	TGTGCCAGCAGCTTACCTCCGTTCGGGAACACTGAAGCTTTCTTT	CASSLPPFGNTEAFF
.	TRBV7-2	TRBJ2-7	.	TGTGCCAGCAGCCTCCCCAGCCCGGAGCAGTACTTC	CASSLPSPEQYF
.	TRBV30	TRBJ1-2	TRBD1	TGTGCCTGGAGTCGGACAGGGGTTGGCTACACCTTC	CAWSRTGVGYTF
.	TRBV19	TRBJ1-2	.	TGTGCCAGTAGTCCCGGTACAGCTTATGGCTACACCTTC	CASSPGTAYGYTF
.	TRBV6-2/TRBV6-3	TRBJ2-4	TRBD2	TGTGCCAGCAGTTATATAGCGGGAGAGGGATTTGACATTCAGTACTTC	CASSYIAGEGFDIQYF
few	TRBV5-1	TRBJ1-4	TRBD1	TGCGCCAGCAGCGAAGACGACAGGGTTTGGGAAAAACTGTTTTTT	CASSEDDRVWEKLFF
.	TRBV11-2	TRBJ1-6	TRBD1	TGTGCCAGCAGCGTCGGACAGGGGGGATCACCCCTCCACTTT	CASSVGQGGSPLHF
few	TRBV20-1	TRBJ1-3	.	TGCAGTGCCCTGGGGCATACCCAGCTTGGAAACACCATATATTTT	CSALGHTQLGNTIYF
.	TRBV9	TRBJ2-2	.	TGTGCCAGCAGCGTAGCTGGAAGGGCCGGGGAGCTGTTTTTT	CASSVAGRAGELFF
.	TRBV5-1	TRBJ1-1	.	TGCGCCAGCAGGGGTTTGATGCAGGGCGACCCCTACACTGAAGCTTTCTTT	CASRGLMQGDPYTEAFF
.	TRBV28	TRBJ2-7	TRBD1	TGTGCCAGCAACCAATGGGACAGTTACGACTACGAGCAGTACTTC	CASNQWDSYDYEQYF
many	TRBV7-2	TRBJ1-5	.	TGTGCCAGCAGCTTAGGTGGGGGTCCGGGGAGCAATCAGCCCCAGCATTTT	CASSLGGGPGSNQPQHF
few	TRBV4-1	TRBJ1-1	TRBD1	TGCGCCAGCAGCCAAGGTCGGACAGGGGGCATAGGGGACACTGAAGCTTTCTTT	CASSQGRTGGIGDTEAFF
.	TRBV27	TRBJ1-2	TRBD1	TGTGCCAGCAGTCCTGCCCGACAGGGGGTATTGGAAGGCTACACCTTC	CASSPARQGVLEGYTF
.	TRBV19	TRBJ2-3	.	TGTGCCAGTAGTACACTCACGGACACAGATACGCAGTATTTT	CASSTLTDTDTQYF
many	TRBV4-1	TRBJ2-2	.	TGCGCCAGCAGCCAAGATTTTGGTGAGACAAACACCGGGGAGCTGTTTTTT	CASSQDFGETNTGELFF
.	TRBV29-1	TRBJ2-7	TRBD1	TGCAGCGTTGAAGGCGGGACAGGGTTTAGTTACGAGCAGTACTTC	CSVEGGTGFSYEQYF
.	TRBV7-4	TRBJ1-2	.	TGTGCCAGCAGCTTACCCCGAGAAGCTAACTATGGCTACACCTTC	CASSLPREANYGYTF
.	TRBV7-9	TRBJ2-7	TRBD1	TGTGCCAGCAGTCTCGTTGACAGGGACGAGCAGTACTTC	CASSLVDRDEQYF
.	TRBV6-5	TRBJ2-7	TRBD1	TGTGCCAGCAGTTACTCGCCTCCGGGACAGGGAGGGCACGAGCAGTACTTC	CASSYSPPGQGGHEQYF
.	TRBV4-3	TRBJ2-4	.	TGCGCCAGCAGCCCAGGGGTGGGAGCTAAAAACATTCAGTACTTC	CASSPGVGAKNIQYF
few	TRBV20-1	TRBJ2-7	TRBD1	TGCAGTGCTAGAGACGGGACAGGGCCCCTGGAGCAGTACTTC	CSARDGTGPLEQYF
.	TRBV19	TRBJ1-1	.	TGTGCCAGTAAGGTCGGGGGCACTGAAGCTTTCTTT	CASKVGGTEAFF
few	TRBV7-6	TRBJ2-2	.	TGTGCCAGCAGCGCCGCGGGAATCGGAGCCGGGGAGCTGTTTTTT	CASSAAGIGAGELFF
few	TRBV5-6	TRBJ2-2	TRBD2	TGTGCCAGCAGCTTCGGGACTAGCGGGAGTTCTACCGGGGAGCTGTTTTTT	CASSFGTSGSSTGELFF
many	TRBV24-1	TRBJ2-2	.	TGTGCCACCAGTGATTCTACAGGGACGACCACCGGGGAGCTGTTTTTT	CATSDSTGTTTGELFF
.	TRBV12-3/TRBV12-4	TRBJ2-1	.	TGTGCCAGCAGTTTAGGCTCCAGGGTCGATGAGCAGTTCTTC	CASSLGSRVDEQFF
.	TRBV7-6	TRBJ2-1	TRBD2	TGTGCCAGCAGCTTAATTGGCGGGAGGGCCTTCAATGAGCAGTTCTTC	CASSLIGGRAFNEQFF
.	TRBV6-2/TRBV6-3	TRBJ2-3	TRBD2	TGTGCCAGGACTAGCGGGAGCACAGATACGCAGTATTTT	CARTSGSTDTQYF
.	TRBV20-1	TRBJ2-5	.	TGCAGTGCTAGAGATACCGACAGGAACCAAGAGACCCAGTACTTC	CSARDTDRNQETQYF
many	TRBV11-2	TRBJ1-2	.	TGTGCCAGCAGCCCTACCGGTCCCTATGGCTACACCTTC	CASSPTGPYGYTF
.	TRBV20-1	TRBJ2-7	TRBD2	TGCAGTGCTACCAATCAACTAGCGGGCCCCTACGAGCAGTACTTC	CSATNQLAGPYEQYF
many	TRBV7-2	TRBJ2-1	.	TGTGCCAGCAGCCGGGACCTCCCGGGGAATGAGCAGTTCTTC	CASSRDLPGNEQFF
few	TRBV12-3/TRBV12-4	TRBJ1-2	.	TGTGCCAGCAGTCGACACCCTCCCACCTTC	CASSRHPPTF
many	TRBV7-2	TRBJ2-1	.	TGTGCCAGCAGCTCCCGGGGGGCCCTGAGGAATGAGCAGTTCTTC	CASSSRGALRNEQFF
.	TRBV7-2	TRBJ2-3	TRBD2	TGTGCCAGCAGTATTTTTCGGGGGGGAGATACGCAGTATTTT	CASSIFRGGDTQYF
few	TRBV7-9	TRBJ1-6	TRBD1	TGTGCCAGCAGCTCTGGGACAGGGGCTTCACCCCTCCACTTT	CASSSGTGASPLHF
many	TRBV7-2	TRBJ2-5	.	TGTGCCAGCAGCTTCGGGGCCACCACCGCGGAGACCCAGTACTTC	CASSFGATTAETQYF
.	TRBV5-4	TRBJ2-1	TRBD2	TGTGCCAGCAGCTTCAGCGGGGGTGGCAATGAGCAGTTCTTC	CASSFSGGGNEQFF
few	TRBV20-1	TRBJ2-1	TRBD1	TGCAGTGCCAACCGACAGGGCCTATCTCGCGGTGAGCAGTTCTTC	CSANRQGLSRGEQFF
medium-sized	TRBV12-3/TRBV12-4	TRBJ1-2	.	TGTGCCAGCAGCCCCACAGGGCTGGGCTACACCTTC	CASSPTGLGYTF
many	TRBV10-3	TRBJ1-1	.	TGTGCCACCAGTTTTTCAATGGGGGGGATGAACACTGAAGCTTTCTTT	CATSFSMGGMNTEAFF
.	TRBV11-2	TRBJ2-2	TRBD1	TGTGCCAGCCAACGGGGACAGGGAACCGGGGAGCTGTTTTTT	CASQRGQGTGELFF
many	TRBV7-2	TRBJ2-7	TRBD2	TGTGCCAGCAGCCGCGATCTTACTAGCGGGAGCTCCAACGAGCAGTACTTC	CASSRDLTSGSSNEQYF
.	TRBV5-1	TRBJ2-1	.	TGCGCCAGCAGCTTGGGGAGCACCTCCTACAATGAGCAGTTCTTC	CASSLGSTSYNEQFF
few	TRBV6-5	TRBJ2-7	.	TGTGCCAGCAGTTACATGAGTAACTCCTACGAGCAGTACTTC	CASSYMSNSYEQYF
.	TRBV12-3/TRBV12-4	TRBJ2-3	TRBD2	TGTGCCAGCAGCCCTGGAGCGGGGGGTATGGGCACAGATACGCAGTATTTT	CASSPGAGGMGTDTQYF
few	TRBV7-6	TRBJ2-7	.	TGTGCCAGCAGCCCCAAGACCTCCTACGAGCAGTACTTC	CASSPKTSYEQYF
few	TRBV6-5	TRBJ2-3	TRBD2	TGTGCCAGCGGTCAAAGGGAGGGGTATAATACGCAGTATTTT	CASGQREGYNTQYF
.	TRBV30	TRBJ2-2	.	TGTGCCTGGACTTTGCAGGGCGGGGAGCTGTTTTTT	CAWTLQGGELFF
many	TRBV7-2	TRBJ2-7	.	TGTGCCAGCAGCTTAGTGGTAGGGCACGAGCAGTACTTC	CASSLVVGHEQYF